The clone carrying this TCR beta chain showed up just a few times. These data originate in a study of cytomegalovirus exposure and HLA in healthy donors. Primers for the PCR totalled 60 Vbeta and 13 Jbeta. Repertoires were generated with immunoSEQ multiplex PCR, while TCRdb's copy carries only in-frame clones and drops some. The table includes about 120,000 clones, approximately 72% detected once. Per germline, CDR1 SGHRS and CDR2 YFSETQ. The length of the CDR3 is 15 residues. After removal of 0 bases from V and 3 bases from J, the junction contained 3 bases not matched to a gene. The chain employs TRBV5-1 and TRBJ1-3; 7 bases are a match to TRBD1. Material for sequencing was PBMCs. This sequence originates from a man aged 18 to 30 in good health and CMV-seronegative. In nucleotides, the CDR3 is TGCGCCAGCAGCTTGGCGACAGGGATTGGAAACACCATATATTTT. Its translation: CASSLATGIGNTIYF.